This T cell receptor beta chain stems from a study of T cells in localized non-small cell lung cancer. Germline V lookup: CDR1 SGHTS, CDR2 YDEGEE. V was shortened by 4 bases and J by 8 bases, with 15 bases between the two germline ends. The CDR3 consists of 14 residues. Study-level results: Without multi-region sequencing, intratumor heterogeneity could not be excluded. Patients showing higher blood T cell density tended to see longer overall survival.

Notes on this clone: The antigen is unknown.

The repertoire was sequenced with immunoSEQ multiplex PCR; TCRdb's copy has only in-frame clones and lacks some. The sample shows some 50,000 clones, around four fifths of them seen only once. The chain recombines TRBV5-8 with TRBJ1-4, with a weak D call TRBD1 (5 bases). The sample was peripheral blood mononuclear cells, taken before any cancer treatment. The sequence came from a man between 40 and 69 years old with stage III lung adenocarcinoma. The CDR3 bases are TGTGCCAGCAGCGACGGGGGGTTACGAGAAAAACTGTTTTTT. It translates to CASSDGGLREKLFF.